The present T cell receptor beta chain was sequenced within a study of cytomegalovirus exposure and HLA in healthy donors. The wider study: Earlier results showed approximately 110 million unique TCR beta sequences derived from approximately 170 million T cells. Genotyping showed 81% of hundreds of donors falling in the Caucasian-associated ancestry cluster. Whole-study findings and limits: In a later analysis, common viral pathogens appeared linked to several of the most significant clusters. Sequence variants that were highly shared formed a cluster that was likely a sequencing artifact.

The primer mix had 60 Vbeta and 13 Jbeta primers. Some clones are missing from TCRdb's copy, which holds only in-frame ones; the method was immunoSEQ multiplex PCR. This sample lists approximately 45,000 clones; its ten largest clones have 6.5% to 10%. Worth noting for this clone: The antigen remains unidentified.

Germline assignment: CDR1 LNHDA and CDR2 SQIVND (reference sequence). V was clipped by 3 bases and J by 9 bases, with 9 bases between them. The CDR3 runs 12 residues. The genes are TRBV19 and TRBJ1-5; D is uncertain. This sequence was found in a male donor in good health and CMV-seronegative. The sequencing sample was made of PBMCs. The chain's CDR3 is CASSIRGPPQHF. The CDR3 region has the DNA TGTGCCAGTAGTATCCGAGGCCCGCCCCAGCATTTT.